The clone carrying this T cell receptor (beta chain) showed up many times. Its antigen remains unidentified. This sample was taken from a study of blood T cells in healthy people across ages. This CDR3 is 16 amino acids long. V lost 4 bases and J lost 1, with 14 bases in between. Germline CDR1 SQVTM, CDR2 ANQGSEA. General study points: Roughly linear declines in TCR beta diversity per million T cells occurred with age.

With a J-beta primer mix and a sample-barcoded 5' primer, a second PCR ran 7 to 11 cycles. There were at least 3 million CDR3-containing paired-end reads obtained from each sample. TCRdb fed the 5' RACE reads into MiXCR, producing one record per CDR3 protein. The table has roughly 410,000 distinct CDR3 sequences, about 52% seen once. The receptor comes from a man between 60 and 75 years old in good health. The chain has TRBV29-1 and TRBJ2-6, with D tentatively TRBD1 (5 bases). The sample comprised blood. CDR3: CSVGPGLLSGANVLTF. CDR3 sequence (DNA): TGCAGCGTTGGCCCAGGGTTATTATCTGGGGCCAACGTCCTGACTTTC.